These 30 T cell receptor beta chains originate from one sample sequenced in a study of blood T cells in healthy people across ages. Using a J-beta primer mix together with a sample-barcoded 5' primer, a second PCR was run for roughly 6 to 12 cycles. Each CDR3 protein gets one entry after TCRdb re-called the 5' RACE reads with MiXCR. The sample lists approximately 900,000 distinct CDR3 sequences; about 29% were seen once. These data also featured in a second study, about T cells of mothers and their children.

The sample comprised blood. All receptors come from a woman between 40 and 50 years old in good health.

Comments on this clonotype: A much larger clone is a single base away; this may be a read error. The chain employs TRBV3-1 and TRBJ2-7, with 7 bases aligning to TRBD1. Per germline, CDR1 LGHDT and CDR2 YNNKEL (reference sequence). The CDR3 runs to 15 residues. The CDR3 loop is CACSQGRDSSYEQYF. CDR3 DNA: TGTGCCTGCAGCCAAGGAAGGGACAGCTCCTACGAGCAGTACTTC.

A word on this clonotype: Relative to the germline gene, one junction end is altered; a read error may explain this. The chain couples TRBV10-3 to TRBJ1-1; D is possibly TRBD1 (5 bases). The germline CDR1 and CDR2 sequences are ENHRY and SYGVKD. The CDR3 runs 14 residues. In DNA form, the CDR3 reads TGTGCCACCAGTGAGTTGGGGGGGAGCACTGAAGCTTTCTTT. Its translation is CATSELGGSTEAFF.

The table lists this clonotype with many counts. The rearrangement joins TRBV6-5 to TRBJ1-2, with TRBD1 identical over 7 bases. The CDR3 is 14 amino acids. The V and J ends lost 6 bases and 4 bases, in that order; junction bases with no gene match: 8. From germline, CDR1 is MNHEY and CDR2 SVGAGI. This CDR3 is CASREQGIAYGYTF. The CDR3 nucleotides read TGTGCCAGCAGAGAACAGGGGATCGCCTATGGCTACACCTTC.

This chain links TRBV9 with TRBJ2-3, with no clear D. From germline, CDR1 is SGDLS and CDR2 YYNGEE. Trimming cost V 1 base and J 0 bases, with 9 bases left between them. CDR3 size: 15 residues. The CDR3 spells CASSVSAASTDTQYF. The CDR3 DNA reads TGTGCCAGCAGCGTATCGGCAGCTAGCACAGATACGCAGTATTTT.

This clonotype was observed a handful of times. V and J are TRBV7-9 and TRBJ1-1, with D maybe TRBD1 (5 bases). In germline, CDR1 is SEHNR, CDR2 FQNEAQ (reference sequence). The ends were cut back, 7 bases at V and 3 bases at J, with 9 bases in the middle. The CDR3 consists of 12 residues. The CDR3 is CASNLGDTEAFF. CDR3 bases: TGTGCCAGCAACCTGGGGGACACTGAAGCTTTCTTT.

V and J are TRBV6-2 or TRBV6-3 and TRBJ1-5; a weak D match, TRBD1 (5 bases). Trimming stripped 6 bases from V and 2 bases from J, with 17 bases between. Germline assignment: CDR1 MNHEY and CDR2 SVGEGT. The length of the CDR3 is 16 residues. As DNA, the CDR3 is TGTGCCAGCAGCGGTTTCGGGGGTATCGGCAATCAGCCCCAGCATTTT. Translation: CASSGFGGIGNQPQHF.

In its sample, this clonotype was seen a few times. The chain is built from TRBV9 and TRBJ2-1, with 11 bases that match TRBD1. CDR3 length: 15 residues. Losses at the gene ends were 3 bases for V and 7 bases for J; bases not matched to a gene: 6. Germline CDR1 and CDR2: SGDLS and YYNGEE. The CDR3 DNA reads as TGTGCCAGCAGCGCCCGGGACAGGGGGGGGAATGAGCAGTTCTTC. Protein: CASSARDRGGNEQFF.

This clonotype was recorded many times. The junction departs from the called germline gene at one end, perhaps through a read error. This chain uses TRBV5-1 with TRBJ2-1; 8 bases agree with TRBD1. CDR3 length equals 14 residues. Germline lookup yields CDR1 SGHRS and CDR2 YFSETQ. CDR3 DNA: TGTGCCAGCAGTTTCCAGGGGGCGGGAAATGAGCAGTTCTTC. Protein product: CASSFQGAGNEQFF.

V usage is TRBV7-2 and J usage is TRBJ1-2, with D possibly matching TRBD1 (5 bases). Trimming shortened V by 5 bases and J by 2 bases, and 15 bases separated the two germline ends. Germline V lookup: CDR1 SGHTA, CDR2 FQGNSA. The CDR3 totals 15 residues. CDR3 region: CASSPPGGGNYGYTF. In nucleotides, the CDR3 is TGTGCCAGCAGCCCACCTGGGGGGGGAAACTATGGCTACACCTTC.

This clonotype was detected many times. The chain carries TRBV4-2 and TRBJ1-2; unclear D gene. V was clipped by 4 bases and J by 5 bases, with 8 bases between them. Germline CDR1 is LGHNA and CDR2 is YNFKEQ. This CDR3 region has 12 residues. CDR3 protein: CASSRDPYGYTF. The CDR3 DNA sequence: TGTGCCAGCAGCCGCGATCCTTATGGCTACACCTTC.

This clonotype was recorded many times. The V call is TRBV28, the J call TRBJ2-7; D is ambiguous. The germline gives CDR1 MDHEN, CDR2 SYDVKM. This CDR3 is 13 amino acids long. Trimming took 2 bases from V and 4 from J, leaving 9 bases between them. CDR3 DNA: TGTGCCAGCAGTTTACTTGACGCATACGAGCAGTACTTC. This sequence encodes CASSLLDAYEQYF. The variable domain in full, completed from reference TRBV28 and TRBJ2-7, reads DVKVTQSSRYLVKRTGEKVFLECVQDMDHENMFWYRQDPGLGLRLIYFSYDVKMKEKGDIPEGYSVSREKKERFSLILESASTNQTSMYLCASSLLDAYEQYFGPGTRLTVT.

This clonotype occurred many times. This chain links TRBV20-1 with TRBJ2-7, with 10 positions matching TRBD2. CDR3 length: 15 residues. The junction had 2 bases not matched to a gene; V was cut back by 0 bases and J by 0 bases. Germline V gene sequence: CDR1 DFQATT, CDR2 SNEGSKA (reference sequence). Written as DNA, the CDR3 is TGCAGTGCTAGAGATACTAGCGGGGTCTCCTACGAGCAGTACTTC. This gives the protein CSARDTSGVSYEQYF.

This clonotype has a handful of counts. This may arise from a read error, as a much more abundant clone is one base away. The rearrangement links TRBV7-2 to TRBJ2-5; no clear D gene. The CDR3 spans 14 residues. Trimming took 2 bases from V and 9 from J, leaving 16 bases between them. The germline V gene has CDR1 SGHTA and CDR2 FQGNSA. The CDR3 spells CASSLYGPSEAQYF. The CDR3 DNA reads TGTGCCAGCAGCTTATACGGACCCAGCGAAGCCCAGTACTTC.

This clonotype showed up just a few times. In DNA form, the CDR3 reads TGTGCCAGCAGCGGGGGGGCGAGCAATCAGCCCCAGCATTTT. This codes for CASSGGASNQPQHF. This chain uses TRBV3-1 with TRBJ1-5; perhaps TRBD1 as D (6 bases). The germline gives CDR1 LGHDT, CDR2 YNNKEL (reference sequence). The V end lost 5 bases, the J end lost 1 base, and 9 bases lay between the germline ends. The CDR3 loop spans 14 amino acids.

The chain carries TRBV12-3 or TRBV12-4 and TRBJ2-3; a possible D gene is TRBD2 (5 bases). V dropped 4 bases and J dropped 2 bases, with 19 bases sitting between them. This CDR3 contains 17 residues. In DNA, the CDR3 is TGTGCCAGCAGTTCGTTCGGGGAGACCTTTTACACAGATACGCAGTATTTT. It encodes CASSSFGETFYTDTQYF.

The chain links TRBV7-9 to TRBJ1-1; 8 bases line up with TRBD1. CDR1 and CDR2 from the germline V gene are SEHNR and FQNEAQ (reference sequence). The V gene end was trimmed by 3 bases and the J gene end by 5 bases; junction bases not matched to a gene: 5. The CDR3 loop spans 14 amino acids. The CDR3 sequence is CASSFPGGRTEAFF. For the CDR3, the DNA is TGTGCCAGCAGCTTCCCAGGGGGCCGAACTGAAGCTTTCTTT.

The chain recombines TRBV20-1 with TRBJ2-7, with TRBD2 matching 7 bases. The CDR3 spans 16 residues. Germline assignment: CDR1 DFQATT and CDR2 SNEGSKA (reference sequence). With 3 bases clipped from V and 5 bases from J, the junction kept 16 bases outside the gene matches. The CDR3 DNA reads as TGCAGTGCTAGGAGAGCTCAAGCGGGGTTTAGGAACGAGCAGTACTTC. Amino acid sequence: CSARRAQAGFRNEQYF.

This chain links TRBV6-5 with TRBJ2-1, with TRBD1 matching over 7 bases. The CDR3 spans 15 residues. From germline, CDR1 is MNHEY and CDR2 SVGAGI. With V trimmed by 6 bases and J by 5 bases, 10 bases remained unmatched. As DNA, the CDR3 is TGTGCCAGCAGGTCGACAGGGAAGCCCAACAATGAGCAGTTCTTC. This codes for CASRSTGKPNNEQFF.

In the case of this clonotype: One junction end does not reproduce the germline sequence, and a read error may be involved. The CDR3 nucleotides are TGTGCCGGCAGCACCTACCGGTACTCACAGGGGGATGAAGCTTTCTTT. Residues: CAGSTYRYSQGDEAFF. This chain uses TRBV27 with TRBJ1-1; 8 nucleotides match TRBD1. Germline-derived CDR1 and CDR2 are MNHEY and SMNVEV (reference sequence). The CDR3 runs to 16 residues.

The table lists this clonotype with many counts. This chain connects TRBV12-3 or TRBV12-4 to TRBJ1-2, with D hard to call. The CDR3 spans 13 residues. Deletions cut 6 bases from V and 4 bases from J, with 12 bases between. The CDR3 region has the DNA TGTGCCAGCAGCCTAGACACGCTCTATGGCTACACCTTC. Translated: CASSLDTLYGYTF.

The rearrangement joins TRBV6-2 or TRBV6-3 to TRBJ2-1; 11 positions agree with TRBD2. The V segment lost 7 bases and the J segment 0 bases; nucleotides outside the gene matches: 14. Germline assignment: CDR1 MNHEY and CDR2 SVGEGT. This CDR3 region has 19 residues. The CDR3 coding sequence is TGTGCCAGCACCGTAGCGGGGGGGCCTTATAGAAGCTCCTACAATGAGCAGTTCTTC. Translated, it gives CASTVAGGPYRSSYNEQFF.

This clonotype was seen a few times. Here the CDR3 reads CASRDRGNYNEKLFF. The CDR3 region has the DNA TGTGCCAGCAGGGACAGGGGGAATTATAATGAAAAACTGTTTTTT. The chain recombines TRBV28 with TRBJ1-4; 10 nucleotides agree with TRBD1. Germline CDR1 and CDR2: MDHEN and SYDVKM. The CDR3 contains 15 residues. V was pared by 6 bases and J by 4 bases, with 5 bases of the junction left unmatched.

This clonotype appeared a few times. The V gene is TRBV28, the J gene TRBJ1-1; D not certain. The CDR3 extends over 12 amino acids. V lost 3 bases to trimming and J lost 4 bases, with 6 bases between them. Germline CDR1 is MDHEN and CDR2 is SYDVKM. CDR3 loop: CASSFSTTEAFF. As DNA, the CDR3 is TGTGCCAGCAGTTTTTCAACCACTGAAGCTTTCTTT. The whole variable domain, filled in from reference TRBV28 and TRBJ1-1, reads DVKVTQSSRYLVKRTGEKVFLECVQDMDHENMFWYRQDPGLGLRLIYFSYDVKMKEKGDIPEGYSVSREKKERFSLILESASTNQTSMYLCASSFSTTEAFFGQGTRLTVV.

This clonotype was observed a handful of times. V and J are TRBV20-1 and TRBJ2-7; a possible D gene is TRBD2 (5 bases). Germline V CDR1 and CDR2: DFQATT, SNEGSKA (reference sequence). The CDR3 has 14 residues. V was cut by 5 bases and J by 3 bases, with 17 bases left in between. Written as DNA, the CDR3 is TGCAGTGCTGTCAAAGGTGGCCGGGGCTACGAGCAGTACTTC. Translating it yields CSAVKGGRGYEQYF.

CDR3 DNA sequence: TGTGCCAGCAGCCGAGATACCACGTGGTTCCCCCTCCACTTT. Amino acid sequence: CASSRDTTWFPLHF. The gene calls are TRBV14 and TRBJ1-6; unclear D gene. The germline V gene has CDR1 SGHDN and CDR2 FVKESK. V lost 4 bases and J lost 13, with 17 bases in between. The CDR3 sequence is 14 residues long.

J is TRBJ1-2 and V is TRBV18, with D possibly TRBD1 on 5 matching bases. Trimming removed 7 bases at V and 4 bases at J, with 19 bases between. The CDR3 loop spans 15 amino acids. Looked up from germline, CDR1 is KGHSH and CDR2 is LQKENI. CDR3 bases: TGTGCCAGCTTGCCTTCTAAGGGGTTTATCTATGGCTACACCTTC. It encodes CASLPSKGFIYGYTF.

This clonotype has just a few counts. The chain combines TRBV5-1 with TRBJ2-3; 11 bases align to TRBD2. This CDR3 is 17 amino acids long. V lost 4 bases and J lost 3; bases outside the gene matches: 10. Germline-derived CDR1 and CDR2 are SGHRS and YFSETQ. DNA for the CDR3: TGCGCCAGCAGCGCCCCGGTAGCGGGGGGGCCGACAGATACGCAGTATTTT. Translation: CASSAPVAGGPTDTQYF.

The V and J genes are TRBV6-2 or TRBV6-3 and TRBJ1-5; D unclear. The V gene's germline CDR1 is MNHEY and CDR2 SVGEGT. The ends were cut back, 0 bases at V and 6 bases at J, with 9 bases in the middle. This CDR3 has 14 residues. The CDR3, as DNA: TGTGCCAGCAGTTACTCGACCGTTGGTCAGCCCCAGCATTTT. Residues: CASSYSTVGQPQHF.

There are many counts of this clonotype. This chain uses TRBV7-2 with TRBJ2-7; possible D gene TRBD2, 6 bases. Trimming left V 5 bases short and J 6 bases short, with 17 bases between. CDR3 length equals 14 residues. Germline CDR1 and CDR2: SGHTA and FQGNSA. The CDR3 nucleotides are TGTGCCAGCAGCCCCCTTACGGGGGACGTCGAGCAGTACTTC. Protein product: CASSPLTGDVEQYF.

This clonotype was observed a handful of times. The chain employs TRBV5-1 and TRBJ1-4; TRBD1 matches 8 bases. This CDR3 has 14 amino acids. V lost 4 bases and J lost 8; bases outside the gene matches: 7. Germline V gives CDR1 SGHRS, CDR2 YFSETQ. The CDR3 spells CASSQDRVREKLFF. For the CDR3, the DNA is TGCGCCAGCAGCCAGGACAGGGTCAGGGAAAAACTGTTTTTT.